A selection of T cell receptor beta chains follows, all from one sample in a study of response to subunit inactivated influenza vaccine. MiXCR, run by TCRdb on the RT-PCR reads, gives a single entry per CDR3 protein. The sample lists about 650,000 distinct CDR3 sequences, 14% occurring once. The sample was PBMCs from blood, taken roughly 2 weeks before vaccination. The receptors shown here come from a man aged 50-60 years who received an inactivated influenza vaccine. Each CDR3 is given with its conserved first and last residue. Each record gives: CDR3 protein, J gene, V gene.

cdr3_aa: CSARDGTKSTDTQYF
j_call: TRBJ2-3
v_call: TRBV20-1

cdr3_aa: CASSPGTAGSGTQYF
j_call: TRBJ2-5
v_call: TRBV5-1

cdr3_aa: CASSLDVTDTQYF
j_call: TRBJ2-3
v_call: TRBV5-6

cdr3_aa: CASSIDLPTSGAYNEQFF
j_call: TRBJ2-1
v_call: TRBV19

cdr3_aa: CASSLSADETQYF
j_call: TRBJ2-5
v_call: TRBV5-1

cdr3_aa: CASSLANGGAGYEQYF
j_call: TRBJ2-7
v_call: TRBV7-6

cdr3_aa: CASSLTTGGINEQFF
j_call: TRBJ2-1
v_call: TRBV13

cdr3_aa: CASGPGRLCSGELFF
j_call: TRBJ2-2
v_call: TRBV4-2

cdr3_aa: CSAHSHRTSNYGYTF
j_call: TRBJ1-2
v_call: TRBV29-1

cdr3_aa: CASTRAGNSPLHF
j_call: TRBJ1-6
v_call: TRBV12-3/TRBV12-4

cdr3_aa: CASSRGTSGGFSYEQYF
j_call: TRBJ2-7
v_call: TRBV7-9

cdr3_aa: CASSQPTSLRRDYLPADTQYF
j_call: TRBJ2-3
v_call: TRBV3-1

cdr3_aa: CASSEWNTEAFF
j_call: TRBJ1-1
v_call: TRBV5-5

cdr3_aa: CASSLGQREYEQYF
j_call: TRBJ2-7
v_call: TRBV12-3/TRBV12-4

cdr3_aa: CSATRTGNEQFF
j_call: TRBJ2-1
v_call: TRBV20-1

cdr3_aa: CASSPEGEMNTEAFF
j_call: TRBJ1-1
v_call: TRBV12-3/TRBV12-4

cdr3_aa: CASSPPSGASTDTQYF
j_call: TRBJ2-3
v_call: TRBV19

cdr3_aa: CASTRGGNTIYF
j_call: TRBJ1-3
v_call: TRBV12-3/TRBV12-4

cdr3_aa: CASSYRPGQGPYEQYF
j_call: TRBJ2-7
v_call: TRBV27

cdr3_aa: CASSMAGRLQETQYF
j_call: TRBJ2-5
v_call: TRBV19

cdr3_aa: CASSRLPSGSTYNEQFF
j_call: TRBJ2-1
v_call: TRBV7-9

cdr3_aa: CASSLGGQHKNIQYF
j_call: TRBJ2-4
v_call: TRBV27

cdr3_aa: CASSLGADTIYF
j_call: TRBJ1-3
v_call: TRBV12-3/TRBV12-4

cdr3_aa: CSVEWGNYQYQETQYF
j_call: TRBJ2-5
v_call: TRBV29-1

cdr3_aa: CASSQVPGPSYEQYF
j_call: TRBJ2-7
v_call: TRBV4-3

cdr3_aa: CSAKDIRLMNTEAFF
j_call: TRBJ1-1
v_call: TRBV20-1

cdr3_aa: CASSLAVGNQPQHF
j_call: TRBJ1-5
v_call: TRBV7-9

cdr3_aa: CAIRREGTEAFF
j_call: TRBJ1-1
v_call: TRBV10-3

cdr3_aa: CASSLLREANQETQYF
j_call: TRBJ2-5
v_call: TRBV21-1

cdr3_aa: CASNLQGAGELFF
j_call: TRBJ2-2
v_call: TRBV28

cdr3_aa: CASSQGFSLGAGGYQPQHF
j_call: TRBJ1-5
v_call: TRBV4-1

cdr3_aa: CASSYVSGTDTQYF
j_call: TRBJ2-3
v_call: TRBV6-2/TRBV6-3

cdr3_aa: CASSPGDRPGEQYF
j_call: TRBJ2-7
v_call: TRBV18